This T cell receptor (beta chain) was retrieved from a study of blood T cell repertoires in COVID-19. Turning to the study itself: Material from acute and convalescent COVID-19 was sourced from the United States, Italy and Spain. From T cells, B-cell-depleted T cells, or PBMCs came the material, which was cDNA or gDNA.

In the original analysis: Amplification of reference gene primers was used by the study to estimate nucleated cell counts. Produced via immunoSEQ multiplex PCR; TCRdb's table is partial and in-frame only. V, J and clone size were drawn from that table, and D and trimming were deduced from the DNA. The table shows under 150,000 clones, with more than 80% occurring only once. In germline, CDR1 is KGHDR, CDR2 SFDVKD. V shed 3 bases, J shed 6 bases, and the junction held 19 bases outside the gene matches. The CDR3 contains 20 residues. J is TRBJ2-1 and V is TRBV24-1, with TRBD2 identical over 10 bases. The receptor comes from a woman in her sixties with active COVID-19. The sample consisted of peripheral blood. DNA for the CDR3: TGTGCCACCAGTGATAAGACCCCCCGGAGGAGCGGGAGGGCGATCAATGAGCAGTTCTTC. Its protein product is CATSDKTPRRSGRAINEQFF.